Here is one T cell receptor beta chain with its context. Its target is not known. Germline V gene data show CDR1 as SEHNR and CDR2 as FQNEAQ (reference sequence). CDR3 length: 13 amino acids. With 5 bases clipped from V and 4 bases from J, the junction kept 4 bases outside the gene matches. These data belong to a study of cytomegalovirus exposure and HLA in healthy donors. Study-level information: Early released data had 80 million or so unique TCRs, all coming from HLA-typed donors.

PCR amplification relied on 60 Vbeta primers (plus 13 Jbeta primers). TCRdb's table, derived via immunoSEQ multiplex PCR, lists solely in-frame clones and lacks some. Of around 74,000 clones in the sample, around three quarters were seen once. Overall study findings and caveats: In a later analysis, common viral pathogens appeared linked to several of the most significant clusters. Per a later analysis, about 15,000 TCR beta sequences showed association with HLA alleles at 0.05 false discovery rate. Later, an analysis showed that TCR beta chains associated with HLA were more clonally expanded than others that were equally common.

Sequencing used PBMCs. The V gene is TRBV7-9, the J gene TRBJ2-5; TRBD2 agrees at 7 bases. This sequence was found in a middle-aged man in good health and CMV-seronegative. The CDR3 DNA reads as TGTGCCAGCAGCGTTGGACTAGGAGAGACCCAGTACTTC. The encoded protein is CASSVGLGETQYF.